The 12 T cell receptor beta chains listed next were all sequenced from one sample in a study of T cell changes during pregnancy in multiple sclerosis. Method: immunoSEQ multiplex PCR; TCRdb's copy keeps in-frame clones and lacks some. This repertoire shows about 71,000 clones, around nine tenths found once; its top ten account for approximately 1.1%. The sample was peripheral blood, taken in the third trimester of pregnancy. These receptors came from a female donor with multiple sclerosis, enrolled in a pregnancy study.

The chain couples TRBV19 to TRBJ2-5; TRBD1 aligns across 7 bases. The length of the CDR3 is 14 residues. V gave up 5 bases and J gave up 1 base; unmatched junction bases: 4. The germline gives CDR1 LNHDA, CDR2 SQIVND (reference sequence). CDR3 loop: CASSPRTGQETQYF. The DNA of the CDR3 is TGTGCCAGTAGTCCACGGACAGGCCAAGAGACCCAGTACTTC.

This chain's CDR3 is CASSLELEDTIYF. The CDR3, as DNA: TGTGCCAGCAGCTTGGAACTGGAGGACACCATATATTTT. This chain joins TRBV5-6 and TRBJ1-3; D unclear. V was cut by 0 bases and J by 8 bases, with 9 bases left in between. This CDR3 region has 13 residues. CDR1 is SGHDT and CDR2 is YYEEEE in the germline V gene.

The chain couples TRBV27 to TRBJ2-2, with 7 bases identical to TRBD1. J lost 0 bases, V lost 2 bases, and 6 bases had no gene match. Germline V gene lookup returns CDR1 MNHEY and CDR2 SMNVEV (reference sequence). CDR3 length: 17 residues. CDR3 DNA sequence: TGTGCCAGCAGTTTACTCCAGACAGGGTCGAACACCGGGGAGCTGTTTTTT. Translated: CASSLLQTGSNTGELFF.

The chain carries TRBV10-1 and TRBJ2-1; a possible D gene is TRBD2 (6 bases). Trimming left V 4 bases short and J 2 bases short, with 9 bases between. CDR3 length equals 14 residues. Germline V gene lookup returns CDR1 WNHNN and CDR2 SYGVQD (reference sequence). This CDR3 is CASSAGAPYNEQFF. The CDR3 nucleotides read TGCGCCAGCAGTGCGGGAGCCCCCTACAATGAGCAGTTCTTC.

CDR3 DNA: TGTGCCAGCAGCGAAAGGGATCCGGGACAGGGTGGAGGCTACACCTTC. Protein: CASSERDPGQGGGYTF. The chain has TRBV25-1 and TRBJ1-2; 9 nucleotides align to TRBD1. J lost 8 bases, V lost 6 bases, and 16 bases had no gene match. Germline CDR1 is MGHDK and CDR2 is SYGVNS. The CDR3 consists of 16 residues.

The rearrangement joins TRBV29-1 to TRBJ1-4; D not certain. The germline V and J ends were trimmed by 4 bases and 5 bases, with 8 bases remaining between them. There are 12 residues in the CDR3. Germline CDR1 is SQVTM and CDR2 is ANQGSEA. CDR3 loop: CSVAETNEKLFF. CDR3 coding DNA: TGCAGCGTTGCTGAAACAAATGAAAAACTGTTTTTT.

On this clone itself: One junction end disagrees with the germline gene, perhaps due to a read error. The CDR3 reads CASSLEHRAKTGELFF. The CDR3 coding sequence is TGCGCCAGCAGCCTGGAGCACAGGGCGAAGACCGGGGAGCTGTTTTTT. V gene TRBV4-3 combines with J gene TRBJ2-2, with D possibly being TRBD1 (6 bases). Germline CDR1 reads LGHNA; CDR2 reads YSLEER. The CDR3 has 16 amino acids.

In DNA, the CDR3 is TGTGCCAGCAGCCCTAGGCCCGGGGAGCTGTTTTTT. Translating gives CASSPRPGELFF. The gene calls are TRBV28 and TRBJ2-2; D remains ambiguous. Germline-derived CDR1 and CDR2 are MDHEN and SYDVKM. V was pared by 6 bases and J by 6 bases, with 8 bases between. CDR3 length: 12 residues.

The CDR3 bases are TGTGCCAGCAGCGCCTCGACAGGGTTGGGCAATCAGCCCCAGCATTTT. It codes for CASSASTGLGNQPQHF. The V call is TRBV7-9, the J call TRBJ1-5, with 7 bases lining up with TRBD1. The CDR3 spans 16 residues. V dropped 5 bases and J dropped 2; count of bases not matched to a gene: 9. Germline loops: CDR1 SEHNR, CDR2 FQNEAQ (reference sequence).

The chain uses TRBV5-6 and TRBJ1-2, with 8 bases that match TRBD1. The CDR3 extends over 16 amino acids. The trim removed 5 bases at V and 4 bases at J, leaving 13 bases unmatched. Per germline, CDR1 SGHDT and CDR2 YYEEEE. The CDR3 region is CASSSGQGHFPYGYTF. The CDR3 coding sequence is TGTGCCAGCAGTTCCGGACAGGGCCATTTTCCCTATGGCTACACCTTC. Variable domain in full (rest from reference TRBV5-6 and TRBJ1-2): DAGVTQSPTHLIKTRGQQVTLRCSPKSGHDTVSWYQQALGQGPQFIFQYYEEEERQRGNFPDRFSGHQFPNYSSELNVNALLLGDSALYLCASSSGQGHFPYGYTFGSGTRLTVV.

The rearrangement joins TRBV30 to TRBJ2-7; D unclear. Trimming left V 0 bases short and J 1 base short, with 10 bases between. CDR3 length: 14 residues. CDR1 and CDR2 (germline): GTSNPN, SVGIG (reference sequence). This CDR3 is CAWSVYRGSYEQYF. CDR3 coding DNA: TGTGCCTGGAGTGTTTATCGCGGTTCCTACGAGCAGTACTTC.

CDR3 in amino acids: CSVAFATGYEQYF. The CDR3 DNA reads as TGCAGCGTTGCCTTTGCTACTGGCTACGAGCAGTACTTC. The J gene is TRBJ2-7, the V gene TRBV29-1; no clear D. The CDR3 runs 13 residues. CDR1 and CDR2 (germline): SQVTM, ANQGSEA. The V and J ends lost 4 bases and 3 bases respectively, with 13 bases between them.